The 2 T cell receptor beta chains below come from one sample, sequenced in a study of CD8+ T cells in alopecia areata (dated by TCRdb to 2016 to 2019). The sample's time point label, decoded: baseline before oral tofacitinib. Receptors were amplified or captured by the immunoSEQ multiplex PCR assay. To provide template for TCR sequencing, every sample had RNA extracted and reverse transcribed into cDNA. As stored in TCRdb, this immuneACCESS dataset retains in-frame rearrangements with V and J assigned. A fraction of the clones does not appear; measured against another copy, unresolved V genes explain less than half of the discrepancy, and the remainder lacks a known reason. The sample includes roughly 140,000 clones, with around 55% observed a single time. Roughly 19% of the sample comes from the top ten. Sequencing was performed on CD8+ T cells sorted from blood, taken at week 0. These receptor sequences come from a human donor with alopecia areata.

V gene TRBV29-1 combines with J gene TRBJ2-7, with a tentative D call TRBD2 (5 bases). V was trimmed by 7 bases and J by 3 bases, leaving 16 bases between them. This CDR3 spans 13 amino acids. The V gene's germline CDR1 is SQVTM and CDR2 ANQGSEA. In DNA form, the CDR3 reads TGCAGCGCGGGGTCAGGAAGGGACTACGAGCAGTACTTC. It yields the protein CSAGSGRDYEQYF.

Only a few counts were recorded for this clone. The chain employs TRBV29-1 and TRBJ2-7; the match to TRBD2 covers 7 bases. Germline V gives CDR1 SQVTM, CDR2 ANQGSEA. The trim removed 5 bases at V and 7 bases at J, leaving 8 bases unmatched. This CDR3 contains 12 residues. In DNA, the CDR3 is TGCAGCGTTTTGACTAGCCTCCGGGAGCAGTACTTC. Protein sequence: CSVLTSLREQYF.